These 32 T cell receptor beta chains came from one sample sequenced in a study of regulatory T cells in long-lasting Graves disease. Sample time point: newly diagnosed GD, antithyroid drugs for less than 3 months. RNA extracted from PBMCs served as the sequencing template. HTBI primers from iRepertoire and Arm-PCR of CDR3 regions yielded the TCR beta libraries. One entry per CDR3 protein results from TCRdb running MiXCR on the multiplex PCR reads. The sample yields approximately 310,000 distinct CDR3 sequences, approximately 20% seen once. The sequencing used peripheral blood mononuclear cells (PBMCs), collected at new diagnosis, from a patient treated with antithyroid drugs. Receptors originate from a female donor with Graves disease.

This clonotype was seen at least ten times. V and J are TRBV7-3 and TRBJ2-1; 10 bases map to TRBD2. Trimming took 1 base from V and 1 from J; bases not matched to a gene: 4. The CDR3 is 17 residues long. Per germline, CDR1 SGHTA and CDR2 FQGTGA. The CDR3 sequence: CASSLNPAGGSYNEQFF. CDR3 DNA sequence: TGTGCCAGCAGCTTAAACCCAGCGGGAGGGTCCTACAATGAGCAGTTCTTC.

This clonotype appeared many times. V and J are TRBV7-2 and TRBJ2-7, with D possibly being TRBD2 (6 bases). The germline V and J ends were trimmed by 1 base and 0 bases, with 10 bases remaining between them. Looked up from germline, CDR1 is SGHTA and CDR2 is FQGNSA. This CDR3 is built from 15 residues. The CDR3 reads CASSLGGKISYEQYF. CDR3 in DNA: TGTGCCAGCAGCTTAGGCGGGAAAATCTCCTACGAGCAGTACTTC.

Many counts were recorded for this clonotype. This chain connects TRBV11-2 to TRBJ2-5; no clear D gene. Deletions cut 6 bases from V and 5 bases from J, with 7 bases between. Per germline, CDR1 SGHAT and CDR2 FQNNGV. The CDR3 is made up of 11 amino acids. CDR3 in DNA: TGTGCCAGCAGTTTTACGGAGACCCAGTACTTC. Translated: CASSFTETQYF. The full variable domain, its missing parts supplied by reference TRBV11-2 and TRBJ2-5, is EAGVAQSPRYKIIEKRQSVAFWCNPISGHATLYWYQQILGQGPKLLIQFQNNGVVDDSQLPKDRFSAERLKGVDSTLKIQPAKLEDSAVYLCASSFTETQYFGPGTRLLVL.

This clonotype has ten or more counts. This chain links TRBV11-3 with TRBJ2-1; TRBD2 matches 8 bases. From germline, CDR1 is SGHNT and CDR2 YENEEA. V shed 5 bases, J shed 4 bases, and the junction held 1 base outside the gene matches. The CDR3 consists of 13 residues. CDR3 bases: TGTGCCAGCAGCCGGGGGGGGTACAATGAGCAGTTCTTC. Its protein is CASSRGGYNEQFF.

V gene TRBV29-1 combines with J gene TRBJ2-3; TRBD2 agrees at 7 bases. Germline CDR1 reads SQVTM; CDR2 reads ANQGSEA. V was pared by 4 bases and J by 6 bases, with 13 bases of the junction left unmatched. The CDR3 covers 15 residues. The CDR3: CSVGQGGSRYDTQYF. The CDR3 bases are TGCAGCGTTGGACAAGGCGGGAGTAGATACGATACGCAGTATTTT.

V is TRBV2 and J is TRBJ2-7, with a tentative D call TRBD2 (6 bases). CDR1 SNHLY and CDR2 FYNNEI come from the germline V gene. Trimming took off 4 bases at V and 1 base at J, with 26 bases between the two ends. The CDR3 sequence is 19 residues long. CDR3 amino acids: CASSGADMSVGTASYEQYF. The CDR3 DNA is TGTGCCAGCAGTGGAGCGGATATGAGTGTCGGGACTGCATCCTACGAGCAGTACTTC.

This clonotype was counted at least ten times. This chain uses TRBV7-9 with TRBJ1-2; D uncertain. Germline V CDR1 and CDR2: SEHNR, FQNEAQ (reference sequence). The CDR3 runs 13 residues. V gave up 3 bases and J gave up 0 bases, with 5 bases separating them. The CDR3 DNA is TGTGCCAGCAGCTTCCCTACTAACTATGGCTACACCTTC. This sequence encodes CASSFPTNYGYTF.

This clonotype was seen only once. This is likely an artifact of a read error, given a far larger clone one base away. V is TRBV2 and J is TRBJ2-7; D is possibly TRBD1 or TRBD2 (5 bases each). The ends were cut back, 6 bases at V and 7 bases at J, with 19 bases in the middle. Germline CDR1 is SNHLY and CDR2 is FYNNEI. This CDR3 has 14 residues. CDR3 loop: CASRPRDGHNEQYF. CDR3 DNA: TGTGCCAGCAGACCCCGGGACGGACACAATGAGCAGTACTTC.

This clonotype occurred many times. The CDR3 DNA reads TGTGCCAGCAGCTTAGTGGACTCGCTGGCCAAAAACATTCAGTACTTC. Amino acids: CASSLVDSLAKNIQYF. V gene TRBV11-2 combines with J gene TRBJ2-4, with D possibly matching TRBD2 (5 bases). CDR1 and CDR2 from the germline V gene are SGHAT and FQNNGV. The CDR3 loop spans 16 amino acids. With 1 base removed from V and 1 base from J, the gap between germline ends came to 11 bases.

This clonotype was found many times. The chain has TRBV10-3 and TRBJ2-1; 9 bases line up with TRBD1. Germline V gene sequence: CDR1 ENHRY, CDR2 SYGVKD. Germline trimming cut 6 bases from V and 6 bases from J; bases unmatched to any gene: 9. The CDR3 loop spans 15 amino acids. The CDR3 reads CAIRSRDREGNEQFF. As DNA, the CDR3 is TGTGCCATCAGGAGCCGGGACAGGGAGGGCAATGAGCAGTTCTTC.

This clonotype was seen many times. The CDR3 sequence is CASSYLQGEAEQYF. The CDR3 DNA is TGCGCCAGCAGCTATCTCCAGGGGGAGGCCGAGCAGTACTTC. The J gene is TRBJ2-7, the V gene TRBV5-1; D perhaps matches TRBD1 (7 bases). The CDR3 is 14 residues long. V was pared by 3 bases and J by 6 bases, with 16 bases between. From germline, CDR1 is SGHRS and CDR2 YFSETQ. Filled out from reference TRBV5-1 and TRBJ2-7, the complete variable domain reads KAGVTQTPRYLIKTRGQQVTLSCSPISGHRSVSWYQQTPGQGLQFLFEYFSETQRNKGNFPGRFSGRQFSNSRSEMNVSTLELGDSALYLCASSYLQGEAEQYFGPGTRLTVT.

This clonotype was recorded many times. The chain combines TRBV28 with TRBJ1-1; weak D call: TRBD1 (6 bases). This CDR3 region has 15 residues. V was shortened by 7 bases and J by 1 base, with 16 bases between the two germline ends. The V gene's germline CDR1 is MDHEN and CDR2 SYDVKM. The CDR3 DNA sequence: TGTGCCAGCACCTTGGGGGGCGCGGGGAACACTGAAGCTTTCTTT. Amino acids: CASTLGGAGNTEAFF.

Many counts were recorded for this clonotype. The rearrangement links TRBV27 to TRBJ1-2; perhaps TRBD1 as D (5 bases). V lost 6 bases, J lost 6 bases, and 11 bases lay in between. Germline V gene sequence: CDR1 MNHEY, CDR2 SMNVEV (reference sequence). This CDR3 has 12 amino acids. CDR3 sequence: CASRGPVDGYTF. The CDR3 DNA reads as TGTGCCAGCAGGGGACCTGTAGATGGCTACACCTTC.

J is TRBJ1-2 and V is TRBV4-2; 8 bases agree with TRBD1. The CDR3 runs 14 residues. V shed 2 bases, J shed 2 bases, and the junction held 1 base outside the gene matches. CDR1 LGHNA and CDR2 YNFKEQ come from the germline V gene. CDR3 in DNA: TGTGCCAGCAGCCAACAGGGGGCCAACTATGGCTACACCTTC. It encodes CASSQQGANYGYTF.

This clonotype showed up just a few times. V and J are TRBV7-2 and TRBJ2-5; TRBD2 might be the D (5 bases). The CDR3 runs to 14 residues. Germline assignment: CDR1 SGHTA and CDR2 FQGNSA. V shed 5 bases and J shed 5 bases, with 15 bases lying between them. CDR3 coding DNA: TGTGCCAGCAGCCCTACTAGTATACGGGAGACCCAGTACTTC. This codes for CASSPTSIRETQYF.

This clonotype was detected only a few times. CDR3 region: CASLRGSGSRDTQYF. CDR3 nucleotide sequence: TGTGCCAGCCTGAGGGGTAGCGGGAGCAGGGATACGCAGTATTTT. The chain links TRBV7-9 to TRBJ2-3, with 9 bases identical to TRBD2. The CDR3 spans 15 residues. The ends lost 8 bases at V and 6 bases at J; junction bases unmatched: 12. CDR1 is SEHNR, CDR2 FQNEAQ, per germline (reference sequence).

The V call is TRBV6-1, the J call TRBJ1-1, with TRBD1 matching over 9 bases. CDR3 length equals 14 residues. Germline V gene lookup returns CDR1 MNHNS and CDR2 SASEGT. Unmatched junction bases numbered 14, after V lost 7 bases and J lost 11 bases. Here the CDR3 reads CASKGGQGLISAFF. The CDR3 nucleotides read TGTGCCAGCAAGGGGGGACAGGGTTTGATCTCGGCTTTCTTT.

CDR3 amino acids: CASSSWGQDRTQYF. In DNA form, the CDR3 reads TGTGCCAGCAGCTCCTGGGGACAGGATCGGACCCAGTACTTC. The chain links TRBV11-2 to TRBJ2-5, with 8 bases fitting TRBD1. Trimming removed 4 bases from V and 7 bases from J; junction bases left unmatched: 8. Germline V gene sequence: CDR1 SGHAT, CDR2 FQNNGV. The CDR3 length is 14 residues.

This clonotype was recorded many times. The genes are TRBV10-3 and TRBJ2-2; possible D gene TRBD1, 5 bases. CDR3 size: 16 residues. V lost 7 bases to trimming and J lost 5 bases, with 20 bases between them. The germline CDR1 and CDR2 sequences are ENHRY and SYGVKD. CDR3 amino acids: CAITSSHGRDTGELFF. The CDR3 DNA follows: TGTGCCATCACCTCATCCCATGGCAGGGATACCGGGGAGCTGTTTTTT.

This clonotype was detected ten times or more. The J gene is TRBJ1-1, the V gene TRBV5-1; 8 nucleotides agree with TRBD1. The V gene end was trimmed by 2 bases and the J gene end by 6 bases; junction bases not matched to a gene: 3. This CDR3 is built from 13 residues. In germline, CDR1 is SGHRS, CDR2 YFSETQ. The CDR3, as DNA: TGCGCCAGCAGCTTTGACAGGGGCGCTGAAGCTTTCTTT. It specifies CASSFDRGAEAFF.

This clonotype came up many times. V gene TRBV28 combines with J gene TRBJ2-1; D gene uncertain. CDR1 and CDR2 (germline): MDHEN, SYDVKM. The CDR3 covers 13 residues. Trimming removed 3 bases from V and 7 bases from J, with 10 bases in between. The CDR3 sequence: CASSFEPANEQFF. The CDR3 coding sequence is TGTGCCAGCAGTTTCGAACCTGCTAATGAGCAGTTCTTC.

This chain uses TRBV19 with TRBJ2-6, with TRBD1 as a possible D gene (5 bases). This CDR3 is built from 16 residues. V lost 3 bases and J lost 2, with 11 bases in between. In germline, CDR1 is LNHDA, CDR2 SQIVND (reference sequence). The CDR3, as DNA: TGTGCCAGTAGTATGCCGACAGTCGCTGGGGCCAACGTCCTGACTTTC. Translating gives CASSMPTVAGANVLTF.

This clonotype was counted between two and nine times. No conserved phenylalanine or tryptophan ends this CDR3, so it is likely a read error. The CDR3 sequence is CASSDGIVNTEAFL. CDR3 nucleotides: TGTGCCAGCAGTGACGGGATCGTGAACACTGAAGCTTTCCTT. The V and J genes are TRBV25-1 and TRBJ1-1; the D is unclear. Trimming removed 3 bases at V and 0 bases at J, with 8 bases between. The length of the CDR3 is 14 residues. The germline gives CDR1 MGHDK, CDR2 SYGVNS.

The rearrangement links TRBV29-1 to TRBJ2-2; perhaps TRBD1 as D (5 bases). CDR1 SQVTM and CDR2 ANQGSEA come from the germline V gene. CDR3 length equals 15 residues. V was cut by 4 bases and J by 1 base, with 13 bases left in between. This CDR3 is CSVVGAGLNTGELFF. DNA of the CDR3: TGCAGCGTTGTAGGGGCAGGTTTGAACACCGGGGAGCTGTTTTTT.

Notes on this clonotype: This could be a read error, since a much larger clone is one nucleotide away. This rearrangement joins TRBV12-3 or TRBV12-4 to TRBJ2-5; D is undetermined. The length of the CDR3 is 12 residues. V was cut by 6 bases and J by 11 bases, with 16 bases left in between. The CDR3 here is CASSQRPNEQYF. The CDR3 DNA follows: TGTGCCAGCAGCCAGAGACCCAATGAGCAGTACTTC.

This clonotype was seen many times. The chain couples TRBV13 to TRBJ2-7; TRBD2 agrees at 12 bases. The V segment lost 4 bases and the J segment 4 bases; nucleotides outside the gene matches: 5. Germline assignment: CDR1 PRHDT and CDR2 FYEKMQ (reference sequence). CDR3 length equals 15 residues. The CDR3 protein is CASSSLAGGGYEQYF. For the CDR3, the DNA is TGTGCCAGCAGCTCCCTAGCGGGAGGGGGTTACGAGCAGTACTTC.

In this sample, this clonotype turned up many times. The chain recombines TRBV28 with TRBJ2-7; 9 bases are shared with TRBD1. Per germline, CDR1 MDHEN and CDR2 SYDVKM. V lost 3 bases to trimming and J lost 7 bases; unmatched junction nucleotides: 10. The CDR3 extends over 15 amino acids. The CDR3 DNA reads TGTGCCAGCAGTTTCTCCGGGACAGGGTTGAGGGAGCAGTACTTC. Translation: CASSFSGTGLREQYF.

This clonotype was seen many times. This chain joins TRBV10-1 and TRBJ2-1; TRBD2 might be the D (6 bases). V lost 6 bases and J 0 bases, leaving 12 bases between the germline ends. The germline V gene encodes CDR1 WNHNN and CDR2 SYGVQD (reference sequence). The length of the CDR3 is 15 residues. The DNA of the CDR3 is TGCGCCAGCAGGGTGCCGGGAGACTCCTACAATGAGCAGTTCTTC. As protein: CASRVPGDSYNEQFF.

This clonotype was detected many times. This chain links TRBV7-2 with TRBJ1-2; D gene ambiguous. The CDR3 consists of 13 residues. V was clipped by 4 bases and J by 6 bases, with 12 bases between them. The germline CDR1 and CDR2 sequences are SGHTA and FQGNSA. DNA for the CDR3: TGTGCCAGCAGCTCTCCGAACCTCAATGGCTACACCTTC. It encodes CASSSPNLNGYTF.

In its sample, this clonotype was seen once. This chain uses TRBV3-1 with TRBJ1-1; 7 positions agree with TRBD1. The CDR3 is 15 residues long. Germline CDR1 reads LGHDT; CDR2 reads YNNKEL (reference sequence). Unmatched junction bases numbered 6, after V lost 0 bases and J lost 5 bases. The CDR3, as DNA: TGTGCCAGCAGCCAAGAAAACAGGGGTAGGACTGAAGCTTTCTTT. Its protein product is CASSQENRGRTEAFF.

This clonotype was counted between two and nine times. This CDR3 reads CASSGGPGQGYEQYF. DNA for the CDR3: TGTGCCAGCAGCGGAGGCCCCGGACAGGGATACGAGCAGTACTTC. The chain couples TRBV7-9 to TRBJ2-7; 8 bases line up with TRBD1. The V and J ends lost 5 bases and 4 bases, in that order; junction bases with no gene match: 10. From germline, CDR1 is SEHNR and CDR2 FQNEAQ (reference sequence). The CDR3 spans 15 residues. Full variable domain (remainder filled in from reference TRBV7-9 and TRBJ2-7): DTGVSQNPRHKITKRGQNVTFRCDPISEHNRLYWYRQTLGQGPEFLTYFQNEAQLEKSRLLSDRFSAERPKGSFSTLEIQRTEQGDSAMYLCASSGGPGQGYEQYFGPGTRLTVT.

This clonotype came up many times. V gene TRBV6-5 combines with J gene TRBJ1-2; 7 bases are shared with TRBD1. The CDR3 is made up of 15 amino acids. Per the germline V gene, CDR1 is MNHEY and CDR2 is SVGAGI. V was clipped by 2 bases and J by 4 bases; unmatched bases: 7. The CDR3: CASSYGRDSFYGYTF. DNA for the CDR3: TGTGCCAGCAGTTACGGCCGGGACAGCTTCTATGGCTACACCTTC.